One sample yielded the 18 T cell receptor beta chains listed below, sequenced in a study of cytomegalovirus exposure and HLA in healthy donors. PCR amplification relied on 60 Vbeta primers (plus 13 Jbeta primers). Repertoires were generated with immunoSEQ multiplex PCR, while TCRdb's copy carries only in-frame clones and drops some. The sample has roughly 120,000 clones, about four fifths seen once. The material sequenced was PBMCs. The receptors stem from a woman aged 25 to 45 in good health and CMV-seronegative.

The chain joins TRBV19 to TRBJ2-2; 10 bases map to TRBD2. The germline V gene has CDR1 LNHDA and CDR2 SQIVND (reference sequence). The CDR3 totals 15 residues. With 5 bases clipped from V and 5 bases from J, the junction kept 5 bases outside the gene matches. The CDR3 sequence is CASSQLAGRTGELFF. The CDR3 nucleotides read TGTGCCAGTAGTCAACTAGCGGGAAGGACCGGGGAGCTGTTTTTT.

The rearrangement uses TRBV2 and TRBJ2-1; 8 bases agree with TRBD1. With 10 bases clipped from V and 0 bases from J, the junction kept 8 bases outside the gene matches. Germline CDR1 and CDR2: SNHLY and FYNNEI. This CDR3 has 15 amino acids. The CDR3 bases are TGTGCCACCTCGGACAGGGTGCCCTCCTACAATGAGCAGTTCTTC. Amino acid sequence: CATSDRVPSYNEQFF.

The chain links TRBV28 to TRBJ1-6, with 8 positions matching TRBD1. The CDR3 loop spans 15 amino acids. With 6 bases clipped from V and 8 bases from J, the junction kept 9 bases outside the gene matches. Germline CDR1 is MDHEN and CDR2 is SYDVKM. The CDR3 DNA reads TGTGCCAGCAGCTTGTCGACAGGGGAGTATTCACCCCTCCACTTT. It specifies CASSLSTGEYSPLHF.

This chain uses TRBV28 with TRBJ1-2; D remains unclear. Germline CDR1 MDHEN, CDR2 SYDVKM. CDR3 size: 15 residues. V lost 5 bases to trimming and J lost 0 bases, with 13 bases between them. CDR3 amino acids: CASSPRFRTNYGYTF. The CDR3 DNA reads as TGTGCCAGCAGTCCCCGGTTCAGGACTAACTATGGCTACACCTTC.

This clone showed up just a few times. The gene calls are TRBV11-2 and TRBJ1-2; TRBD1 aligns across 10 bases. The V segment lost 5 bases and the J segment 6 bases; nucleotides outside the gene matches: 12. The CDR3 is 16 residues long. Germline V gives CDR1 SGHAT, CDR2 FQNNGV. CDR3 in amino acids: CASSVRDRGSINGYTF. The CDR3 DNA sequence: TGTGCCAGCAGCGTCCGGGACAGGGGTTCAATTAATGGCTACACCTTC. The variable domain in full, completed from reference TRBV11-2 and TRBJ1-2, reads EAGVAQSPRYKIIEKRQSVAFWCNPISGHATLYWYQQILGQGPKLLIQFQNNGVVDDSQLPKDRFSAERLKGVDSTLKIQPAKLEDSAVYLCASSVRDRGSINGYTFGSGTRLTVV.

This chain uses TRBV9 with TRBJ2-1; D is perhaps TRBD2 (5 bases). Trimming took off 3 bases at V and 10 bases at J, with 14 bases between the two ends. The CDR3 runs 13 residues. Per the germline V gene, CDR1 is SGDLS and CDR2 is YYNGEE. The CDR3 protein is CASSAAGEAEQFF. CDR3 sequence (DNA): TGTGCCAGCAGCGCCGCGGGCGAGGCCGAGCAGTTCTTC.

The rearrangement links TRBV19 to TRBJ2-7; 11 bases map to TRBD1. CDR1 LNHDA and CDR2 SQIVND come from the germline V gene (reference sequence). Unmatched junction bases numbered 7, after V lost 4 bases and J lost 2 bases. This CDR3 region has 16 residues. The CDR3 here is CASSSLGQGVTYEQYF. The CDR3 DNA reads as TGTGCCAGTAGTAGCCTGGGACAGGGGGTCACCTACGAGCAGTACTTC.

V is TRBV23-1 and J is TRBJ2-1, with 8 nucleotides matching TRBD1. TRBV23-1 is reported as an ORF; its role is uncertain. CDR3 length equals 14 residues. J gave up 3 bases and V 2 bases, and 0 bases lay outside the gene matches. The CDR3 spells CASSQTGGYNEQFF. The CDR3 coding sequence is TGCGCCAGCAGTCAAACAGGGGGCTACAATGAGCAGTTCTTC.

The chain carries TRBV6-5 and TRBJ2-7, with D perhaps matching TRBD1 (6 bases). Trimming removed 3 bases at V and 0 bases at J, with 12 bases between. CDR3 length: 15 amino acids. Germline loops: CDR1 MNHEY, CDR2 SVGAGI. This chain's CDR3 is CASSYQGHSSYEQYF. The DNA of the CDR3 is TGTGCCAGCAGTTATCAGGGGCATAGCTCCTACGAGCAGTACTTC.

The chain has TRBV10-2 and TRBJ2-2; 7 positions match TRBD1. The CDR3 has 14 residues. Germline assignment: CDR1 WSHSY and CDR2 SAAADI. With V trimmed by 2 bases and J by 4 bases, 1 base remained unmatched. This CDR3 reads CASSEAGGTGELFF. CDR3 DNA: TGCGCCAGCAGTGAGGCAGGGGGCACCGGGGAGCTGTTTTTT.

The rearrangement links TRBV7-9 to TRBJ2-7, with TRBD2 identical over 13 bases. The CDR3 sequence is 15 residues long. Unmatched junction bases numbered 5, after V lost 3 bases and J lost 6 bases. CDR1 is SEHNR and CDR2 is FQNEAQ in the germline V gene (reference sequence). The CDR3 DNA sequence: TGTGCCAGCAGCTTTGATGGGACTAGCGGGACCGAGCAGTACTTC. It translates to CASSFDGTSGTEQYF.

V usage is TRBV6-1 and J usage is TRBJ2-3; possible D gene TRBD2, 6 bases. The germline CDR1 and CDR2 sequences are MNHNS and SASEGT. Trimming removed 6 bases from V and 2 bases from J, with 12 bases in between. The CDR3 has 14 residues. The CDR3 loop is CASRRGGTTDTQYF. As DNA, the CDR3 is TGTGCCAGCAGACGGGGAGGAACCACAGATACGCAGTATTTT.

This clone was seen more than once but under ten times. CDR3 loop: CASNHGVSSYNEQFF. The CDR3 DNA is TGTGCCAGCAATCACGGGGTCAGCTCCTACAATGAGCAGTTCTTC. The V call is TRBV27, the J call TRBJ2-1; tentative D call: TRBD2 (5 bases). Deletions cut 7 bases from V and 0 bases from J, with 13 bases between. This CDR3 contains 15 residues. From germline, CDR1 is MNHEY and CDR2 SMNVEV (reference sequence).

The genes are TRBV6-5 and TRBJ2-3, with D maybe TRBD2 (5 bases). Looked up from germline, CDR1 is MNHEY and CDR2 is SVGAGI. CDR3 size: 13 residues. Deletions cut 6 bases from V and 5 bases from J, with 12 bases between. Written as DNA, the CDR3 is TGTGCCAGCAGCCAATTACGGGGAGATACGCAGTATTTT. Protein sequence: CASSQLRGDTQYF.

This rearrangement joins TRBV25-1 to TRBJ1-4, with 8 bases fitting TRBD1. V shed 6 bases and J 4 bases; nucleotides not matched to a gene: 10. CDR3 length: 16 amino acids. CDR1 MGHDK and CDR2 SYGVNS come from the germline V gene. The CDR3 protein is CASSPLTGDGNEKLFF. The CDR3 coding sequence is TGTGCCAGCAGCCCTTTGACAGGGGATGGTAATGAAAAACTGTTTTTT.

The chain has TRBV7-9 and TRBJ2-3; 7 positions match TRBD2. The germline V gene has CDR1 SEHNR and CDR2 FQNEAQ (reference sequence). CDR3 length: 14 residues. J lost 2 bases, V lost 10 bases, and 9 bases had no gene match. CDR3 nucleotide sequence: TGTGCCATCGTTACTAGCGATACCACAGATACGCAGTATTTT. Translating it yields CAIVTSDTTDTQYF.

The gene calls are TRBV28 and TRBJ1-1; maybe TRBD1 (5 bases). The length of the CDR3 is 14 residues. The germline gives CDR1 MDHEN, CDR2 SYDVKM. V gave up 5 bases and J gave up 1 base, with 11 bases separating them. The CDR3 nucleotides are TGTGCCAGCAGTCTCAGGGCGAGGAACACTGAAGCTTTCTTT. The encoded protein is CASSLRARNTEAFF.

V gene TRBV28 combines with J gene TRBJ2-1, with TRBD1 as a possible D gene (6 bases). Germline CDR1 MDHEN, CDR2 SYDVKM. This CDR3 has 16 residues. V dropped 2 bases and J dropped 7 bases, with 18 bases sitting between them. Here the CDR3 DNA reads TGTGCCAGCAGTTTACGGGTGGGGGCGCGAAGGAATGAGCAGTTCTTC. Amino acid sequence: CASSLRVGARRNEQFF.